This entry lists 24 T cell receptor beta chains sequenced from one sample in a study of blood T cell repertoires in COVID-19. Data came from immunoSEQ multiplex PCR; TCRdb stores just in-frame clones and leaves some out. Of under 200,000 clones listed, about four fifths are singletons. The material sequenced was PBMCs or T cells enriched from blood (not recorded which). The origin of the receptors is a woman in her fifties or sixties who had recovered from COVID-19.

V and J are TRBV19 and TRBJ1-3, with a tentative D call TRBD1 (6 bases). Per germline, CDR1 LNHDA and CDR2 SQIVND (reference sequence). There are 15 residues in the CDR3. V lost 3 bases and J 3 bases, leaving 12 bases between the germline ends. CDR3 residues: CASSIWDTDGNTIYF. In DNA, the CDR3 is TGTGCCAGTAGTATCTGGGACACCGATGGAAACACCATATATTTT.

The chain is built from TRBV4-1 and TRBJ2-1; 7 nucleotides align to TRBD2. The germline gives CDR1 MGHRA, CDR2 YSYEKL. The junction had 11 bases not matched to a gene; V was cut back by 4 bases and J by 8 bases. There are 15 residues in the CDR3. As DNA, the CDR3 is TGCGCCAGCAGCCCTATAAACCGCCTAGCGGATGAGCAGTTCTTC. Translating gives CASSPINRLADEQFF.

CDR3 amino acids: CASSTRTGGSYEQYF. CDR3 in DNA: TGTGCCAGCAGCACGCGGACAGGGGGCTCCTACGAGCAGTACTTC. This chain joins TRBV27 and TRBJ2-7, with 10 positions matching TRBD1. Unmatched junction bases numbered 5, after V lost 6 bases and J lost 0 bases. The CDR3 contains 15 residues. Germline V gene lookup returns CDR1 MNHEY and CDR2 SMNVEV (reference sequence).

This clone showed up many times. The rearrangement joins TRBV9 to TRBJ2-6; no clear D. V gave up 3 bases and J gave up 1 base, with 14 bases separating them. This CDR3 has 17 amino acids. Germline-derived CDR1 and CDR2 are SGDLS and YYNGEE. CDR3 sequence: CASSALGVISGANVLTF. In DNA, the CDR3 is TGTGCCAGCAGCGCCCTAGGAGTCATATCTGGGGCCAACGTCCTGACTTTC.

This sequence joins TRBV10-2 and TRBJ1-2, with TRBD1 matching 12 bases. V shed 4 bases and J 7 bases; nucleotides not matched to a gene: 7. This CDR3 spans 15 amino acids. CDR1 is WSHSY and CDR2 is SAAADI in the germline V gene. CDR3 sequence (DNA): TGCGCCAGCAGTGGGTTGGGACAGGGGGCCGGTGGCTACACCTTC. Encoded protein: CASSGLGQGAGGYTF.

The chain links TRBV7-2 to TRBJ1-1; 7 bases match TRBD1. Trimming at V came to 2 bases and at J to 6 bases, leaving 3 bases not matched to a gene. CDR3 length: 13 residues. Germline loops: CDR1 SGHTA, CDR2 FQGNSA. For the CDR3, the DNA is TGTGCCAGCAGCTTATCTCAGGGGGCTGAAGCTTTCTTT. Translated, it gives CASSLSQGAEAFF.

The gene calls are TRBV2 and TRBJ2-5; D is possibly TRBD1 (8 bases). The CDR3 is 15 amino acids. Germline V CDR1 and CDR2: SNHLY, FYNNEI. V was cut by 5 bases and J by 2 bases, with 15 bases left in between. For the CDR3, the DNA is TGTGCCAGCAGTCAACAGGGGGGGCTACAAGAGACCCAGTACTTC. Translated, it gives CASSQQGGLQETQYF.

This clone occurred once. This CDR3 reads CASSVGPRPYEQYF. CDR3 bases: TGTGCCAGCAGCGTAGGACCTAGACCATACGAGCAGTACTTC. The chain has TRBV9 and TRBJ2-7; D not certain. The germline V gene has CDR1 SGDLS and CDR2 YYNGEE. The CDR3 runs to 14 residues. Trimming took 0 bases from V and 4 from J, leaving 11 bases between them.

CDR3 protein: CASSHRTSGVETQYF. CDR3 bases: TGTGCCAGCAGCCACCGGACTAGCGGGGTAGAGACCCAGTACTTC. The chain has TRBV3-1 (or the pseudogene TRBV3-2) and TRBJ2-5; TRBD2 matches at 12 bases. The CDR3 has 15 amino acids. V dropped 3 bases and J dropped 4; count of bases not matched to a gene: 3. Germline loops: CDR1 LGHDT, CDR2 YNNKEL (reference sequence).

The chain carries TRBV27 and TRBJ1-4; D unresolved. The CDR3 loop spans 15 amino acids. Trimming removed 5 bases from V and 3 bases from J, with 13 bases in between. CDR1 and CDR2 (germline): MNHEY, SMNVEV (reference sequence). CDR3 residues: CASSPLDTSNEKLFF. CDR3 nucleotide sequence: TGTGCCAGCAGTCCCCTCGACACCTCTAATGAAAAACTGTTTTTT. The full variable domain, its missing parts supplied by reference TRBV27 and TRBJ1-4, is EAQVTQNPRYLITVTGKKLTVTCSQNMNHEYMSWYRQDPGLGLRQIYYSMNVEVTDKGDVPEGYKVSRKEKRNFPLILESPSPNQTSLYFCASSPLDTSNEKLFFGSGTQLSVL.

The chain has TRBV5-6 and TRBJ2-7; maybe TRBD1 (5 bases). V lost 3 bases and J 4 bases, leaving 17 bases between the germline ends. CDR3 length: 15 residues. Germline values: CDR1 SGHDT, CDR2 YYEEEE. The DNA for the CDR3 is TGTGCCAGCAGCTCCCCAGGTCCCCCAGGGTACGAGCAGTACTTC. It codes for CASSSPGPPGYEQYF.

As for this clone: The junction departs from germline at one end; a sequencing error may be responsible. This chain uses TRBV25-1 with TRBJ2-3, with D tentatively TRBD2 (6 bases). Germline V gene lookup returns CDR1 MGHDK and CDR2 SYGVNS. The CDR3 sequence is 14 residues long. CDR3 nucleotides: TGCTCCCCGCAACCCGCGGGAAGCACAGATACGCAGTATTTT. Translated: CSPQPAGSTDTQYF.

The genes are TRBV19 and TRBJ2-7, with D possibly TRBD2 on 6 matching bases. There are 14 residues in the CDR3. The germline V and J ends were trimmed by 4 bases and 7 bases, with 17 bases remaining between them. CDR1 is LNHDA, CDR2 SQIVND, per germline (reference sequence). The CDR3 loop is CASSTRTTLGEQYF. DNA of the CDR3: TGTGCCAGTAGTACCAGGACTACCTTAGGAGAGCAGTACTTC.

DNA for the CDR3: TGTGCCAGCAGCCTACTAGTAGCGGGAAGAGATACGCAGTATTTT. Its translation: CASSLLVAGRDTQYF. The chain uses TRBV3-1 (or the pseudogene TRBV3-2) and TRBJ2-3; TRBD2 matches at 8 bases. CDR1 and CDR2 from the germline V gene are LGHDT and YNNKEL (reference sequence). The CDR3 length is 15 residues. V lost 4 bases, J lost 5 bases, and 8 bases stayed unmatched.

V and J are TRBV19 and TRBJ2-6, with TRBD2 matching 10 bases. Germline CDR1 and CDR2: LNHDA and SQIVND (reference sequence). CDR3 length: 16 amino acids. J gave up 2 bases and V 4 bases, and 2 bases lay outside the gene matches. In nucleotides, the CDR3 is TGTGCCAGTAGTACTAGCGGGGGCCCTGGGGCCAACGTCCTGACTTTC. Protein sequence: CASSTSGGPGANVLTF.

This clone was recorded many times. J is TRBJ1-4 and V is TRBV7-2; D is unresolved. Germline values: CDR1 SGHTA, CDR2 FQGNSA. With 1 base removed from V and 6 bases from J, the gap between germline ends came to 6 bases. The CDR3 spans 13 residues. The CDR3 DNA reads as TGTGCCAGCAGCTTAGGTATCTATGAAAAACTGTTTTTT. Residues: CASSLGIYEKLFF.

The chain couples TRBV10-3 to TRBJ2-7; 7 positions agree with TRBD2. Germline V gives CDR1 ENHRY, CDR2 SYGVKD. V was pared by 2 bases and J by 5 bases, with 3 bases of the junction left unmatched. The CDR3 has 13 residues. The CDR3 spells CAISERGVDEQYF. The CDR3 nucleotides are TGTGCCATCAGTGAGCGGGGGGTCGACGAGCAGTACTTC.

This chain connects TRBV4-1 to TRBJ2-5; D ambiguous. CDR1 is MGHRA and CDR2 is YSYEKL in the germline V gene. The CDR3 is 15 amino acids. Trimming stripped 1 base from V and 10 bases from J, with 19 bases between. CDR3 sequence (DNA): TGCGCCAGCAGCCAAGGGGCCCGCGACCCTCCAAACCAGTACTTC. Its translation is CASSQGARDPPNQYF.

The CDR3 loop is CASSPRTARIGETQYF. Here the CDR3 DNA reads TGTGCCAGCTCACCAAGGACAGCAAGAATAGGAGAGACCCAGTACTTC. V and J are TRBV18 and TRBJ2-5, with D perhaps matching TRBD1 (6 bases). CDR1 KGHSH and CDR2 LQKENI come from the germline V gene. This CDR3 contains 16 residues. The V gene lost 2 bases and the J gene lost 4 bases, with 17 bases spanning the gap.

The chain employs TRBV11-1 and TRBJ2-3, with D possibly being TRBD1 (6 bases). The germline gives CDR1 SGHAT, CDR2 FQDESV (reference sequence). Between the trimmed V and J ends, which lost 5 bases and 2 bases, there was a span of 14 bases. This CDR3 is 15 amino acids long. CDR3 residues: CASSLREGVTDTQYF. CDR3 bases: TGTGCCAGCAGCCTTAGAGAGGGGGTCACAGATACGCAGTATTTT.

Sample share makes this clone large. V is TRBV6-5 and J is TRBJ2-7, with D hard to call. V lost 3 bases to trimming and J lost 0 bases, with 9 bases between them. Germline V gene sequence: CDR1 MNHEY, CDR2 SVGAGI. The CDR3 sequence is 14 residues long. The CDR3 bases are TGTGCCAGCAGTTATAACGAAGCCTCCTACGAGCAGTACTTC. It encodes CASSYNEASYEQYF.

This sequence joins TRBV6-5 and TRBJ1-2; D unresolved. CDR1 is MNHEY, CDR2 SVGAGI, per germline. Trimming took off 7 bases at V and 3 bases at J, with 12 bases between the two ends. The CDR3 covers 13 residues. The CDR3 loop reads CASNGQAYYGYTF. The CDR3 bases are TGTGCCAGCAATGGGCAGGCGTACTATGGCTACACCTTC.

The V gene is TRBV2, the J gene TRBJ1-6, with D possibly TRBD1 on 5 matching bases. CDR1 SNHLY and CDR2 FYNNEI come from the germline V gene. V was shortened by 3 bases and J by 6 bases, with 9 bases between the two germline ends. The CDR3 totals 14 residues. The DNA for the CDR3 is TGTGCCAGCAGTGAGGGGGGAACTAATTCACCCCTCCACTTT. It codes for CASSEGGTNSPLHF.

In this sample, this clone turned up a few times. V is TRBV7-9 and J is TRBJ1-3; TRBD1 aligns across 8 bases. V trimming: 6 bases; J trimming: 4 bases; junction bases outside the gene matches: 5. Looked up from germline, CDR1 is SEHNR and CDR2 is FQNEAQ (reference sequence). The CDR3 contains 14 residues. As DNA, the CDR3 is TGTGCCAGCAGGACAGGGGTCAGGGGAAACACCATATATTTT. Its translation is CASRTGVRGNTIYF.